Listed below are T cell receptor beta chains from one sample, sequenced in a study of blood T cell repertoires in COVID-19. Only in-frame clones appear in the TCRdb table, and some are missing; sequencing was by immunoSEQ multiplex PCR. The sample lists around 230,000 clones, roughly 85% seen once, with approximately 5% in the top ten. The sample taken for sequencing was peripheral blood. The receptors were gathered from a man aged 45 to 65 with COVID-19, enrolled during active disease. CDR3s include the opening cysteine and the closing phenylalanine or tryptophan. Each record gives: J gene, clone size, D gene, V gene, CDR3 DNA, CDR3 protein. A D gene is named only where the DNA matches it firmly. Clone size appears in some rows only: once, few, many, or a class for an expanded clone.

TRBJ1-2	once	TRBD1	TRBV5-1	TGCGCCAGCAGCGCCGGGACAGGGTGGAGGGAAGGCTACACCTTC	CASSAGTGWREGYTF
TRBJ1-5	.	.	TRBV5-1	TGCGCCAGCAGCCCAGGACAGAGCAATCAGCCCCAGCATTTT	CASSPGQSNQPQHF
TRBJ2-4	.	TRBD1	TRBV12-3/TRBV12-4	TGTGCCAGCAGTGACAGGGGTTTTGACATTCAGTACTTC	CASSDRGFDIQYF
TRBJ1-1	.	TRBD1	TRBV7-2	TGTGCCAGCAGCTTATCCCCCTACAGGGGGCGGATAGGCACTGAAGCTTTCTTT	CASSLSPYRGRIGTEAFF
TRBJ2-4	.	.	TRBV5-5	TGTGCCAGCAGCTTTAACCCGGTATCAGCCAAAAACATTCAGTACTTC	CASSFNPVSAKNIQYF
TRBJ2-3	.	TRBD2	TRBV4-1	TGCGCCAGCAGCTCAAGGACTAGCGGGGGTAACACAGATACGCAGTATTTT	CASSSRTSGGNTDTQYF
TRBJ2-7	once	.	TRBV6-6	TGTGCCAGCGGCCCCGGGAAAGAGCAGTACTTC	CASGPGKEQYF
TRBJ2-3	.	TRBD1	TRBV7-9	TGTGCCAGCAGCTTAGAGGGGACAGCCACAGATACGCAGTATTTT	CASSLEGTATDTQYF
TRBJ2-3	.	TRBD2	TRBV3-1/TRBV3-2	TGTGCCAGCAGCCTCGGGGGGAACACAGATACGCAGTATTTT	CASSLGGNTDTQYF
TRBJ2-7	.	.	TRBV19	TGTGCCAGTAGTACCCGGGCTAGCGTTCGCTACGAGCAGTACTTC	CASSTRASVRYEQYF
TRBJ1-2	.	.	TRBV5-5	TGTGCCAGCAGCTTGGACAGGTTCTATGGCTACACCTTC	CASSLDRFYGYTF
TRBJ2-1	.	.	TRBV2	TGTGCCAGCAGTGATTTCGGAGGTAACAATGAGCAGTTCTTC	CASSDFGGNNEQFF
TRBJ2-3	.	TRBD2	TRBV5-1	TGCGCCAGCAGCTTGGGTTGGCTAGCGGGGGACGACACAGATACGCAGTATTTT	CASSLGWLAGDDTDTQYF
TRBJ2-5	.	TRBD2	TRBV7-3	TGTGCCAGCAGCTTAATCGGCGGGCAAGCGGGGCAAGAGACCCAGTACTTC	CASSLIGGQAGQETQYF
TRBJ1-6	.	TRBD1	TRBV2	TGTGCCAGCAGTTCAGGGGGCTGGAATTCACCCCTCCACTTT	CASSSGGWNSPLHF
TRBJ2-3	.	TRBD1	TRBV18	TGTGCCAGCTCACGCGCGTTTGAACAGGGGCATCCCGATACGCAGTATTTT	CASSRAFEQGHPDTQYF
TRBJ2-7	.	.	TRBV14	TGTGCCAGCAGCCTGGGCCGGGGGGCCTCCTACGAGCAGTACTTC	CASSLGRGASYEQYF
TRBJ1-5	once	TRBD1	TRBV30	TGTGCCTGGAGGGAACAGGGGGTAAGCAATCAGCCCCAGCATTTT	CAWREQGVSNQPQHF
TRBJ2-1	few	TRBD2	TRBV24-1	TGTGCCACCAGTGAAACTAGCGGGGGGGCAACCAATGAGCAGTTCTTC	CATSETSGGATNEQFF
TRBJ2-1	.	TRBD1	TRBV9	TGTGCCAGTCGACGGGGACAGGGGGACTACAATGAGCAGTTCTTC	CASRRGQGDYNEQFF
TRBJ2-3	.	.	TRBV27	TGTGCCAGCAAGGGGGGCAGGGGGTCCTTCACAGATACGCAGTATTTT	CASKGGRGSFTDTQYF
TRBJ2-7	.	.	TRBV28	TGTGCCAGCAGTCCCCAGAGGCCCAGGGTGGGAGGGCAGTACTTC	CASSPQRPRVGGQYF
TRBJ1-5	.	.	TRBV18	TGTGCCAGCTCACCCTTTGCGGATAGCAATCAGCCCCAGCATTTT	CASSPFADSNQPQHF
TRBJ1-5	.	.	TRBV30	TGTGCCTGGAGTACCCGCGGTAATCAGCCCCAGCATTTT	CAWSTRGNQPQHF